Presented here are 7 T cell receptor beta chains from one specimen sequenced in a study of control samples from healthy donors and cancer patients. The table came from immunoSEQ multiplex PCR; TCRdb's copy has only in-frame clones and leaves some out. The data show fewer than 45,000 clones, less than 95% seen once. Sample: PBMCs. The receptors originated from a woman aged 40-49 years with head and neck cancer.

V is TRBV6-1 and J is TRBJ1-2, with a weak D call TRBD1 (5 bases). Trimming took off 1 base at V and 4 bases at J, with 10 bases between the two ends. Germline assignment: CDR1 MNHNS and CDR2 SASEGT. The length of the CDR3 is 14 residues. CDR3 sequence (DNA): TGTGCCAGCAGTGAAGGGGCAGGGCCCTATGGCTACACCTTC. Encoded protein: CASSEGAGPYGYTF.

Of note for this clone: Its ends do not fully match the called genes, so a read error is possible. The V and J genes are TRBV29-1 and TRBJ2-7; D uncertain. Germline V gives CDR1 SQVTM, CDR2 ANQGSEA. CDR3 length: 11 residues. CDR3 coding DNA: TGCAGTGTTGGCGTTTCCTACGAGCAGTACTTC. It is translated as CSVGVSYEQYF.

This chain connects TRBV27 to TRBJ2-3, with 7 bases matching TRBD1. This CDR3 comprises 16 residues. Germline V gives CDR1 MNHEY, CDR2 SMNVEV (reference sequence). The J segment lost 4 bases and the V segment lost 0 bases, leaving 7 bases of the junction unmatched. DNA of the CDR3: TGTGCCAGCAGTTTATCGGTCGAACAGGGGTCAGATACGCAGTATTTT. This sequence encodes CASSLSVEQGSDTQYF.

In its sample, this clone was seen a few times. CDR3 in amino acids: CASSPTLAGTYEQYF. The CDR3 DNA is TGTGCCAGCAGCCCTACTCTAGCGGGCACCTACGAGCAGTACTTC. The rearrangement links TRBV11-2 to TRBJ2-7; 8 bases match TRBD2. This CDR3 comprises 15 residues. Germline CDR1 is SGHAT and CDR2 is FQNNGV. J was trimmed by 2 bases and V by 5 bases; bases with no gene match: 8.

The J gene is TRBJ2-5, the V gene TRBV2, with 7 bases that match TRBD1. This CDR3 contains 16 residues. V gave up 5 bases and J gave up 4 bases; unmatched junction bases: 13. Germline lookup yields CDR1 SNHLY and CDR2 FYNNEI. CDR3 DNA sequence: TGTGCCAGCAGTAGAACAGGGGTGAGATTAGGAGAGACCCAGTACTTC. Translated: CASSRTGVRLGETQYF.

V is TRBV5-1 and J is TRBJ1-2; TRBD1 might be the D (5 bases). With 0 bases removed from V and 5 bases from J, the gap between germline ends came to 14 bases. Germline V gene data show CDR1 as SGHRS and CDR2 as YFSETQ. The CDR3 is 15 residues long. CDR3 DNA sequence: TGCGCCAGCAGCTTGGACGACAATGGGGGATATGGCTACACCTTC. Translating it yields CASSLDDNGGYGYTF.

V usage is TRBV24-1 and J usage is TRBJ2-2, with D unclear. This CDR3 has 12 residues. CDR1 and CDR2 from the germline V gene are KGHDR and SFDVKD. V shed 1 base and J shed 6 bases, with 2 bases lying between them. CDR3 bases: TGTGCCACCAGTGATTTTTCCGGGGAGCTGTTTTTT. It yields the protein CATSDFSGELFF.